This is a list of T cell receptor beta chains from one sample in a study of blood T cell repertoires in COVID-19. Profiling relied on immunoSEQ multiplex PCR, and the TCRdb table lists in-frame clones only, not all of them. The sample has roughly 340,000 clones, around nine tenths seen once. Sequenced input: peripheral blood. The receptors originated from a woman in her seventies with COVID-19, enrolled during active disease. Each CDR3 is given with its conserved first and last residue. Fields, in order: clone size, J gene, V gene, D gene, CDR3 protein, CDR3 DNA. D genes are given only for firm matches. Rows may omit the clone size; those that give it use once, few, many or a size class.

size: -; J: TRBJ1-2; V: TRBV6-6; D: -; CDR3: CASSRGGAYGYTF; DNA: TGTGCCAGTTCGAGGGGGGGGGCCTATGGCTACACCTTC
size: -; J: TRBJ2-6; V: TRBV27; D: -; CDR3: CASSLRSGVSGANVLTF; DNA: TGTGCCAGCAGTTTAAGATCGGGGGTCTCTGGGGCCAACGTCCTGACTTTC
size: once; J: TRBJ2-7; V: TRBV18; D: TRBD1; CDR3: CASSPLPGQGAGSSYEQYF; DNA: TGTGCCAGCTCACCACTGCCGGGACAGGGGGCTGGGAGCTCCTACGAGCAGTACTTC
size: -; J: TRBJ2-4; V: TRBV6-6; D: -; CDR3: CASSTPLAKAKNIQYF; DNA: TGTGCCAGCAGCACTCCCCTAGCGAAAGCCAAAAACATTCAGTACTTC
size: -; J: TRBJ1-1; V: TRBV10-3; D: -; CDR3: CASREQGNTEAFF; DNA: TGTGCCTCCAGGGAACAGGGCAACACTGAAGCTTTCTTT
size: -; J: TRBJ1-2; V: TRBV5-1; D: TRBD1; CDR3: CASSGTGDGYTF; DNA: TGCGCCAGCAGCGGGACAGGGGACGGCTACACCTTC
size: -; J: TRBJ1-1; V: TRBV3-1/TRBV3-2; D: -; CDR3: CASSPYNKGYTEAFF; DNA: TGTGCCAGCAGCCCTTACAATAAGGGGTACACTGAAGCTTTCTTT
size: -; J: TRBJ2-3; V: TRBV7-7; D: TRBD1; CDR3: CASSVTGVPTDTQYF; DNA: TGTGCCAGCAGCGTGACAGGGGTGCCCACAGATACGCAGTATTTT
size: -; J: TRBJ1-2; V: TRBV27; D: -; CDR3: CASSPSTGYGYTF; DNA: TGTGCCAGCAGTCCCTCCACAGGATATGGCTACACCTTC
size: -; J: TRBJ2-2; V: TRBV18; D: TRBD1; CDR3: CASSPDRGRTGELFF; DNA: TGTGCCAGCTCACCGGACAGGGGGCGCACCGGGGAGCTGTTTTTT
size: -; J: TRBJ2-3; V: TRBV4-2; D: -; CDR3: CASSQDMIQGTQYF; DNA: TGTGCCAGCAGCCAAGATATGATTCAGGGTACGCAGTATTTT
size: -; J: TRBJ1-1; V: TRBV6-1; D: TRBD1; CDR3: CASSERTGANTEAFF; DNA: TGTGCCAGCAGTGAAAGGACAGGCGCGAACACTGAAGCTTTCTTT
size: -; J: TRBJ1-6; V: TRBV15; D: -; CDR3: CATSETGFMSYNSPLHF; DNA: TGTGCCACCAGCGAAACAGGGTTTATGTCCTATAATTCACCCCTCCACTTT
size: -; J: TRBJ1-3; V: TRBV6-5; D: -; CDR3: CASRGVAGNTIYF; DNA: TGTGCCAGCAGGGGAGTTGCTGGAAACACCATATATTTT
size: once; J: TRBJ2-5; V: TRBV9; D: TRBD2; CDR3: CASSTQTSGGAETQYF; DNA: TGTGCCAGCAGCACCCAGACTAGCGGGGGGGCAGAGACCCAGTACTTC
size: -; J: TRBJ2-1; V: TRBV5-1; D: -; CDR3: CASSLIGVTLGAQFF; DNA: TGCGCCAGCAGCTTGATAGGGGTGACTTTGGGTGCGCAGTTCTTC
size: -; J: TRBJ2-3; V: TRBV2; D: -; CDR3: CASSDGGQADTQYF; DNA: TGTGCCAGCAGTGACGGGGGGCAAGCAGATACGCAGTATTTT
size: -; J: TRBJ1-1; V: TRBV18; D: -; CDR3: CASSPMGPGTEAFF; DNA: TGTGCCAGCTCACCAATGGGGCCTGGGACTGAAGCTTTCTTT
size: -; J: TRBJ1-1; V: TRBV14; D: -; CDR3: CASSQGQAEYTEAFF; DNA: TGTGCCAGCAGCCAAGGACAGGCGGAATACACTGAAGCTTTCTTT
size: once; J: TRBJ2-7; V: TRBV5-1; D: -; CDR3: CASSWGGGEEQYF; DNA: TGCGCCAGCAGCTGGGGTGGGGGCGAAGAGCAGTACTTC
size: once; J: TRBJ1-4; V: TRBV18; D: TRBD1; CDR3: CASSPYGDRVGQKLFF; DNA: TGTGCCAGCTCACCATATGGAGACAGGGTGGGCCAAAAACTGTTTTTT
size: -; J: TRBJ2-7; V: TRBV7-9; D: TRBD2; CDR3: CATSRGGAVDEQYF; DNA: TGTGCCACAAGTCGCGGGGGGGCGGTTGACGAGCAGTACTTC
size: -; J: TRBJ1-1; V: TRBV7-3; D: -; CDR3: CASSPQWNTEAFF; DNA: TGTGCCAGCAGCCCCCAGTGGAACACTGAAGCTTTCTTT
size: -; J: TRBJ2-5; V: TRBV7-2; D: TRBD2; CDR3: CASSLRGGAEKTQYF; DNA: TGTGCCAGCAGCCTCCGGGGGGGCGCGGAGAAGACCCAGTACTTC
size: -; J: TRBJ2-7; V: TRBV6-6; D: TRBD2; CDR3: CASIPRGGYEQYF; DNA: TGTGCCAGCATCCCCCGGGGGGGATACGAGCAGTACTTC
size: -; J: TRBJ1-5; V: TRBV28; D: -; CDR3: CASGQPNQPQHF; DNA: TGTGCCAGCGGACAACCGAATCAGCCCCAGCATTTT
size: -; J: TRBJ2-1; V: TRBV27; D: -; CDR3: CASSEDSSYNEQFF; DNA: TGTGCCAGCAGTGAGGACAGCTCCTACAATGAGCAGTTCTTC
size: -; J: TRBJ1-1; V: TRBV24-1; D: -; CDR3: CATSGQQNTEAFF; DNA: TGTGCCACCAGCGGACAGCAGAACACTGAAGCTTTCTTT
size: -; J: TRBJ1-5; V: TRBV6-6; D: -; CDR3: CASSYSRKNQPQHF; DNA: TGTGCCAGCAGTTACTCGAGAAAGAATCAGCCCCAGCATTTT
size: once; J: TRBJ1-6; V: TRBV7-9; D: -; CDR3: CAVGSSYNSPLHF; DNA: TGTGCCGTGGGGAGCTCCTATAATTCACCCCTCCACTTT
size: -; J: TRBJ2-5; V: TRBV19; D: -; CDR3: CASSEEVEETQYF; DNA: TGTGCCAGTAGTGAGGAGGTGGAAGAGACCCAGTACTTC
size: -; J: TRBJ1-1; V: TRBV27; D: -; CDR3: CASSLGTGGKAFF; DNA: TGTGCCAGCAGCTTAGGGACGGGGGGGAAAGCTTTCTTT
size: -; J: TRBJ2-3; V: TRBV29-1; D: TRBD1; CDR3: CSVEEGGGRRTDTQYF; DNA: TGCAGCGTTGAAGAAGGGGGCGGGCGCCGCACAGATACGCAGTATTTT
size: -; J: TRBJ1-2; V: TRBV10-3; D: -; CDR3: CAISVLQGKDGYTF; DNA: TGTGCCATCAGTGTACTTCAGGGGAAAGATGGCTACACCTTC
size: once; J: TRBJ2-7; V: TRBV5-1; D: TRBD1; CDR3: CASSWTVQGARWEQYF; DNA: TGCGCCAGCAGCTGGACTGTACAGGGGGCTAGGTGGGAGCAGTACTTC
size: -; J: TRBJ2-7; V: TRBV2; D: TRBD2; CDR3: CASSGGGGPYEQYF; DNA: TGTGCCAGCAGCGGGGGCGGGGGGCCCTACGAGCAGTACTTC
size: -; J: TRBJ1-6; V: TRBV19; D: -; CDR3: CASNTANNSPLHF; DNA: TGTGCCAGCAACACAGCCAATAATTCACCCCTCCACTTT
size: -; J: TRBJ1-2; V: TRBV21-1; D: -; CDR3: CASSTRGNCYGYTF; DNA: TGTGCCAGCTCCACACGGGGGAACTGCTATGGCTACACCTTC
size: -; J: TRBJ1-2; V: TRBV12-3/TRBV12-4; D: -; CDR3: CASSLGGEGYTF; DNA: TGTGCCAGCAGTTTAGGGGGGGAAGGCTACACCTTC
size: -; J: TRBJ2-7; V: TRBV18; D: -; CDR3: CASSSTEHEQYF; DNA: TGTGCCAGCTCATCGACAGAACACGAGCAGTACTTC
size: -; J: TRBJ1-5; V: TRBV7-2; D: TRBD1; CDR3: CASSLLRDRVQPQHF; DNA: TGTGCCAGCAGCTTGCTCCGGGACAGGGTCCAGCCCCAGCATTTT
size: -; J: TRBJ1-2; V: TRBV2; D: -; CDR3: CASSDAGNYGYTF; DNA: TGTGCCAGCAGTGATGCAGGGAACTATGGCTACACCTTC
size: -; J: TRBJ2-5; V: TRBV4-2; D: -; CDR3: CASSQDFGPVEETQYF; DNA: TGTGCCAGCAGCCAAGATTTTGGGCCCGTTGAAGAGACCCAGTACTTC
size: -; J: TRBJ1-1; V: TRBV6-1; D: -; CDR3: CASSEDKNTEAFF; DNA: TGTGCCAGCAGTGAGGACAAGAACACTGAAGCTTTCTTT
size: -; J: TRBJ1-1; V: TRBV29-1; D: -; CDR3: CSVQQGLAEAFF; DNA: TGCAGCGTCCAACAGGGTTTGGCTGAAGCTTTCTTT
size: -; J: TRBJ2-3; V: TRBV7-2; D: -; CDR3: CASSLDSGNVDTQYF; DNA: TGTGCCAGCAGCTTAGATTCGGGTAACGTTGATACGCAGTATTTT
size: -; J: TRBJ2-6; V: TRBV9; D: -; CDR3: CASSPSGANVLTF; DNA: TGTGCCAGCAGTCCCTCGGGGGCCAACGTCCTGACTTTC
size: -; J: TRBJ2-7; V: TRBV2; D: TRBD1; CDR3: CASAFLTGETYEQYF; DNA: TGTGCCAGCGCCTTCCTGACAGGGGAAACCTACGAGCAGTACTTC
size: -; J: TRBJ2-3; V: TRBV6-5; D: TRBD2; CDR3: CASSYGGGSTDTQYF; DNA: TGTGCCAGCAGTTACGGCGGGGGTAGCACAGATACGCAGTATTTT
size: -; J: TRBJ2-2; V: TRBV9; D: TRBD1; CDR3: CASSVSGQGRNTGELFF; DNA: TGTGCCAGCAGCGTATCCGGACAGGGGCGGAACACCGGGGAGCTGTTTTTT
size: -; J: TRBJ1-1; V: TRBV11-2; D: -; CDR3: CASSLFGAATEAFF; DNA: TGTGCCAGCAGCTTATTTGGGGCAGCCACCGAAGCTTTCTTT
size: -; J: TRBJ2-3; V: TRBV28; D: -; CDR3: CASSPELEYRITSTDTQYF; DNA: TGTGCCAGCAGTCCGGAGCTGGAATACAGGATAACTAGCACAGATACGCAGTATTTT
size: -; J: TRBJ1-3; V: TRBV21-1; D: -; CDR3: CASSKEGGQHRNTIYF; DNA: TGTGCCAGCAGCAAAGAAGGGGGACAGCATAGAAACACCATATATTTT